These 30 T cell receptor beta chains came from one sample sequenced in a study of blood T cell repertoires in COVID-19. Libraries were prepared by immunoSEQ multiplex PCR; TCRdb keeps only in-frame clonotypes and omits some of them. Among about 300,000 clones listed, 80% to 90% were seen once. Material for sequencing was PBMCs or T cells enriched from blood (not recorded which). These receptors were collected from a man under 40 who had recovered from COVID-19.

The chain couples TRBV19 to TRBJ1-6; weak D call: TRBD1 (6 bases). From germline, CDR1 is LNHDA and CDR2 SQIVND (reference sequence). This CDR3 comprises 16 residues. V lost 6 bases to trimming and J lost 7 bases, with 19 bases between them. CDR3 DNA sequence: TGTGCCAGTAGCGCTACAGGGATCGGGGGGAATTCACCCCTCCACTTT. It encodes CASSATGIGGNSPLHF.

The chain joins TRBV7-7 to TRBJ1-2; D not certain. The CDR3 loop spans 15 amino acids. Germline-derived CDR1 and CDR2 are SSHAT and FNYEAQ (reference sequence). CDR3 sequence reads: CAPFKCLSGNNGYTF. The CDR3 bases are TGTGCTCCCTTTAAGTGTCTTTCGGGGAATAATGGCTACACCTTC.

The rearrangement joins TRBV10-3 to TRBJ2-2; 7 nucleotides line up with TRBD1. The J segment lost 6 bases and the V segment lost 4 bases, leaving 8 bases of the junction unmatched. The germline gives CDR1 ENHRY, CDR2 SYGVKD. The CDR3 totals 15 residues. The CDR3 protein is CAISGKTGSAGELFF. The DNA of the CDR3 is TGTGCCATCAGTGGTAAGACAGGGTCTGCCGGGGAGCTGTTTTTT.

This sequence joins TRBV19 and TRBJ1-2; D perhaps matches TRBD1 (6 bases). Germline loops: CDR1 LNHDA, CDR2 SQIVND (reference sequence). Trimming left V 5 bases short and J 4 bases short, with 20 bases between. The CDR3 extends over 16 amino acids. The CDR3 sequence is CASSPRTAAQGYGYTF. In DNA form, the CDR3 reads TGTGCCAGTAGTCCCCGGACAGCGGCTCAAGGCTATGGCTACACCTTC.

This clone was seen just once. V usage is TRBV19 and J usage is TRBJ1-1; D might be TRBD1 (5 bases). The CDR3 has 14 residues. Between the trimmed V and J ends, which lost 5 bases and 1 base, there was a span of 11 bases. Germline CDR1 LNHDA, CDR2 SQIVND (reference sequence). CDR3 nucleotide sequence: TGTGCCAGTAGTCCCAGGGTATCGAACACTGAAGCTTTCTTT. It translates to CASSPRVSNTEAFF.

V usage is TRBV6-2 or TRBV6-3 and J usage is TRBJ2-2; D ambiguous. Trimming took 8 bases from V and 6 from J, leaving 10 bases between them. This CDR3 is 12 amino acids long. Germline V gene sequence: CDR1 MNHEY, CDR2 SVGEGT. The CDR3 DNA is TGTGCCAGCCGTTTTAGCCCCGGGGAGCTGTTTTTT. Its protein is CASRFSPGELFF.

V and J are TRBV6-2 or TRBV6-3 and TRBJ2-7; D is ambiguous. Trimming took 5 bases from V and 6 from J, leaving 23 bases between them. Germline V lookup: CDR1 MNHEY, CDR2 SVGEGT. This CDR3 has 16 residues. The CDR3 DNA reads TGTGCCAGCAGTCAATGGTCCGGTTCACTGCGATCCGAGCAGTACTTC. This codes for CASSQWSGSLRSEQYF.

The V and J genes are TRBV4-1 and TRBJ2-7, with 7 bases lining up with TRBD2. Germline values: CDR1 MGHRA, CDR2 YSYEKL. There are 15 residues in the CDR3. J gave up 4 bases and V 0 bases, and 6 bases lay outside the gene matches. The CDR3 DNA reads TGCGCCAGCAGCCAAGATCGGGGACTATATTACGAGCAGTACTTC. It yields the protein CASSQDRGLYYEQYF.

This chain joins TRBV7-4 and TRBJ2-7; 9 nucleotides align to TRBD1. Looked up from germline, CDR1 is SGHVT and CDR2 is SQSDAQ. With V trimmed by 5 bases and J by 4 bases, 6 bases remained unmatched. The CDR3 is made up of 14 amino acids. The CDR3 protein is CASSPEDRGYEQYF. The DNA for the CDR3 is TGTGCCAGCAGCCCCGAGGACAGGGGTTACGAGCAGTACTTC.

The V gene is TRBV5-1, the J gene TRBJ2-1, with D maybe TRBD1 (5 bases). The CDR3 totals 15 residues. V was pared by 4 bases and J by 2 bases, with 13 bases between. Per germline, CDR1 SGHRS and CDR2 YFSETQ. The CDR3: CASSTPTDTYNEQFF. As DNA, the CDR3 is TGCGCCAGCAGCACACCGACAGACACCTACAATGAGCAGTTCTTC.

The J gene is TRBJ1-4, the V gene TRBV5-4; 7 positions match TRBD1. Germline V gives CDR1 SGHNT, CDR2 YYREEE (reference sequence). Trimming removed 4 bases from V and 2 bases from J; junction bases left unmatched: 2. CDR3 length: 14 amino acids. The CDR3 protein is CASSEGATNEKLFF. DNA for the CDR3: TGTGCCAGCAGCGAGGGGGCGACTAATGAAAAACTGTTTTTT.

The rearrangement uses TRBV7-6 and TRBJ2-5, with D unclear. Germline assignment: CDR1 SGHVS and CDR2 FNYEAQ. The CDR3 runs 16 residues. V was cut by 1 base and J by 2 bases, with 14 bases left in between. Here the CDR3 DNA reads TGTGCCAGCAGCTTAGAGAAGACTGAATATCAAGAGACCCAGTACTTC. The encoded protein is CASSLEKTEYQETQYF.

The J gene is TRBJ2-5, the V gene TRBV7-2; TRBD2 might be the D (5 bases). The V end was cut by 2 bases, the J end by 1 base, with 8 bases between. The germline gives CDR1 SGHTA, CDR2 FQGNSA. The CDR3 extends over 14 amino acids. The DNA for the CDR3 is TGTGCCAGCAGCTTAATGACTACCCAAGAGACCCAGTACTTC. Encoded protein: CASSLMTTQETQYF.

The gene calls are TRBV7-9 and TRBJ1-6; tentative D call: TRBD1 (6 bases). V shed 2 bases and J shed 0 bases, with 8 bases lying between them. Per germline, CDR1 SEHNR and CDR2 FQNEAQ (reference sequence). The CDR3 loop spans 16 amino acids. CDR3: CASSLSGASYNSPLHF. In DNA form, the CDR3 reads TGTGCCAGCAGCTTATCAGGGGCCTCCTATAATTCACCCCTCCACTTT.

This chain joins TRBV10-3 and TRBJ1-5, with TRBD1 matching over 10 bases. The CDR3 spans 17 residues. The V segment lost 6 bases and the J segment 6 bases; nucleotides outside the gene matches: 14. Germline V lookup: CDR1 ENHRY, CDR2 SYGVKD. CDR3: CAIRDDRGPAKLQPQHF. As DNA, the CDR3 is TGTGCCATCAGGGACGACAGGGGGCCTGCCAAACTTCAGCCCCAGCATTTT.

The gene calls are TRBV5-1 and TRBJ2-2, with 9 bases fitting TRBD1. Trimming removed 5 bases from V and 5 bases from J; junction bases left unmatched: 7. Germline CDR1 is SGHRS and CDR2 is YFSETQ. The length of the CDR3 is 15 residues. DNA for the CDR3: TGCGCCAGCAGGACGGGACAGGGTTATACCGGGGAGCTGTTTTTT. This sequence encodes CASRTGQGYTGELFF. Full variable domain (rest looked up from reference TRBV5-1 and TRBJ2-2): KAGVTQTPRYLIKTRGQQVTLSCSPISGHRSVSWYQQTPGQGLQFLFEYFSETQRNKGNFPGRFSGRQFSNSRSEMNVSTLELGDSALYLCASRTGQGYTGELFFGEGSRLTVL.

The J gene is TRBJ2-1, the V gene TRBV25-1; a weak D match, TRBD1 (6 bases). Trimming stripped 6 bases from V and 2 bases from J, with 17 bases between. The CDR3 spans 16 residues. Germline CDR1 is MGHDK and CDR2 is SYGVNS. CDR3 in amino acids: CASSDFTGNAYNEQFF. Written as DNA, the CDR3 is TGTGCCAGCAGCGACTTTACAGGGAATGCCTACAATGAGCAGTTCTTC.

The J gene is TRBJ1-2, the V gene TRBV30; possible D gene TRBD1, 6 bases. The CDR3 loop spans 13 amino acids. Trimming removed 3 bases from V and 4 bases from J, with 12 bases in between. Germline CDR1 is GTSNPN and CDR2 is SVGIG (reference sequence). As DNA, the CDR3 is TGTGCCTGGAGCGGGGGGCGCGTCTATGGCTACACCTTC. Residues: CAWSGGRVYGYTF.

This chain uses TRBV6-2 or TRBV6-3 with TRBJ1-3; D perhaps matches TRBD1 (6 bases). CDR3 size: 17 residues. In germline, CDR1 is MNHEY, CDR2 SVGEGT. V gave up 5 bases and J gave up 1 base, with 18 bases separating them. The CDR3 is CASSPGGRGGSGNTIYF. In nucleotides, the CDR3 is TGTGCCAGCAGTCCCGGTGGCCGAGGGGGATCTGGAAACACCATATATTTT.

This chain uses TRBV3-1 (or the pseudogene TRBV3-2) with TRBJ1-2, with D possibly being TRBD1 (5 bases). V was shortened by 4 bases and J by 2 bases, with 14 bases between the two germline ends. Germline values: CDR1 LGHDT, CDR2 YNNKEL (reference sequence). The CDR3 runs to 15 residues. The CDR3: CASSPLLGANYGYTF. CDR3 sequence (DNA): TGTGCCAGCAGCCCTCTCCTAGGGGCGAACTATGGCTACACCTTC.

The rearrangement joins TRBV5-3 to TRBJ1-6, with a weak D call TRBD1 (5 bases). TRBV5-3 is an ORF; its function is uncertain. Trimming took 2 bases from V and 0 from J, leaving 24 bases between them. The CDR3 contains 21 residues. The CDR3, as DNA: TGTGCCAGAAGCTTTATGACCGAATCTCAACACCAGGGCTCCTATAATTCACCCCTCCACTTT. Its protein product is CARSFMTESQHQGSYNSPLHF.

V is TRBV29-1 and J is TRBJ2-2; D not certain. Germline V gives CDR1 SQVTM, CDR2 ANQGSEA. The ends were cut back, 5 bases at V and 6 bases at J, with 4 bases in the middle. CDR3 length: 10 amino acids. CDR3 sequence: CSVSSGELFF. CDR3 coding DNA: TGCAGCGTTTCTTCCGGGGAGCTGTTTTTT.

V gene TRBV6-4 combines with J gene TRBJ1-1; TRBD1 is a possible D gene (6 bases). The CDR3 is 14 residues long. The V gene lost 3 bases and the J gene lost 1 base, with 9 bases spanning the gap. The germline V gene encodes CDR1 MRHNA and CDR2 SNTAGT. CDR3 loop: CASSEQGQNTEAFF. The CDR3 nucleotides are TGTGCCAGCAGTGAGCAGGGACAGAACACTGAAGCTTTCTTT.

The chain links TRBV7-9 to TRBJ2-2; perhaps TRBD2 as D (6 bases). The germline gives CDR1 SEHNR, CDR2 FQNEAQ (reference sequence). This CDR3 has 18 residues. V gave up 2 bases and J gave up 1 base, with 17 bases separating them. This CDR3 reads CASSLRDARRGNTGELFF. The CDR3 region has the DNA TGTGCCAGCAGCTTAAGGGACGCAAGGAGGGGGAACACCGGGGAGCTGTTTTTT.

This clone turned up a few times. The chain has TRBV7-3 and TRBJ1-2; TRBD1 aligns across 7 bases. Trimming at V came to 5 bases and at J to 7 bases, leaving 7 bases not matched to a gene. The CDR3 totals 13 residues. Germline V lookup: CDR1 SGHTA, CDR2 FQGTGA. The CDR3 coding sequence is TGTGCCAGCAGCCAGGACAGGAGGGCTGGCTACACCTTC. Translated, it gives CASSQDRRAGYTF.

This chain uses TRBV7-8 with TRBJ1-1, with D perhaps matching TRBD1 (5 bases). Germline V CDR1 and CDR2: SGHVS, FQNEAQ. The ends were cut back, 1 base at V and 6 bases at J, with 9 bases in the middle. This CDR3 spans 13 amino acids. The DNA of the CDR3 is TGTGCCAGCAGCTTAGGGGGCATTGCTGAAGCTTTCTTT. Amino acids: CASSLGGIAEAFF. The variable domain in full, completed from reference TRBV7-8 and TRBJ1-1, reads GAGVSQSPRYKVAKRGQDVALRCDPISGHVSLFWYQQALGQGPEFLTYFQNEAQLDKSGLPSDRFFAERPEGSVSTLKIQRTQQEDSAVYLCASSLGGIAEAFFGQGTRLTVV.

This CDR3 reads CASSAWDRQGVGRETQYF. CDR3 bases: TGTGCCAGCAGCGCATGGGATCGACAGGGAGTAGGGCGAGAGACCCAGTACTTC. The chain recombines TRBV7-9 with TRBJ2-5; the match to TRBD1 covers 7 bases. V gave up 5 bases and J gave up 4 bases; unmatched junction bases: 19. The CDR3 is 18 residues long. Germline lookup yields CDR1 SEHNR and CDR2 FQNEAQ (reference sequence).

This chain uses TRBV5-1 with TRBJ1-1; 7 nucleotides agree with TRBD1. With V trimmed by 3 bases and J by 5 bases, 7 bases remained unmatched. CDR3 length: 14 amino acids. CDR1 SGHRS and CDR2 YFSETQ come from the germline V gene. The CDR3 protein is CASSSNTGETEAFF. CDR3 sequence (DNA): TGCGCCAGCAGCTCAAACACAGGGGAAACTGAAGCTTTCTTT.

The chain recombines TRBV7-9 with TRBJ2-3; D might be TRBD1 (6 bases). The CDR3 runs 13 residues. V lost 5 bases and J 6 bases, leaving 12 bases between the germline ends. The V gene's germline CDR1 is SEHNR and CDR2 FQNEAQ (reference sequence). CDR3 bases: TGTGCCAGCAGCCCCGGGACACTTGATACGCAGTATTTT. Residues: CASSPGTLDTQYF.

CDR3 region: CASSREGGAPYGYTF. For the CDR3, the DNA is TGCGCCAGCAGCCGGGAAGGGGGCGCGCCCTATGGCTACACCTTC. This rearrangement joins TRBV5-1 to TRBJ1-2; TRBD1 matches 7 bases. The CDR3 sequence is 15 residues long. In germline, CDR1 is SGHRS, CDR2 YFSETQ. With V trimmed by 4 bases and J by 4 bases, 10 bases remained unmatched.